This paragraph reports one TCR beta chain. The antigen is not known. The data derive from a study of shared clonotypes between healthy human individuals. Regarding the study as a whole: It was only blood that was sampled, and tissue repertoires likely differ. Having only a few donors restricted how much genetic and exposure-history diversity was captured.

The germline V gene has CDR1 MDHEN and CDR2 SYDVKM. Trimming pared 5 bases from V and 4 bases from J, leaving 20 bases between. This CDR3 contains 16 residues. Cells designated naive CD8 were CD45RO-negative and were positively selected for CCR7, with terminally differentiated effector memory CD45RA+ cells excluded. All of the donors resided in Nashville, Tennessee, and each was a Caucasian adult. TCRdb keeps only in-frame clones here, not all; method: immunoSEQ multiplex PCR. The sample has about 2.1 million clones; approximately 94% are singletons. The source material was naive CD8+ T cells from PBMCs. The source of this sequence is a man aged 18 to 30 in good health. Some clones in this sample may be carry-over from other donors' samples. This chain joins TRBV28 and TRBJ1-1; no clear D. CDR3 sequence: CASSPRKWRRATEAFF. As DNA, the CDR3 is TGTGCCAGCAGTCCGCGGAAATGGAGGAGAGCCACTGAAGCTTTCTTT.